The sequence of this TCR beta chain was determined in a study of blood T cell repertoires in COVID-19. In the study overall: Sites across the United States, Italy and Spain contributed samples from acute and convalescent COVID-19. T cells, B-cell-depleted T cells, or PBMCs supplied cDNA or gDNA.

Original data processing: By means of reference gene primer amplification, nucleated cell counts were estimated. Clones were read by immunoSEQ multiplex PCR, and TCRdb kept only the in-frame ones, dropping some. V and J calls and clone size are copied from that table; D and trimming were computed from the DNA. In the table there are some 66,000 clones, approximately 90% of which are singletons. Trimming removed 3 bases at V and 7 bases at J, with 16 bases between. The CDR3 has 14 residues. Germline CDR1 and CDR2: LNHDA and SQIVND (reference sequence). The sequence derives from a human donor in a cohort sampled during active COVID-19. The J gene is TRBJ2-7, the V gene TRBV19, with D possibly matching TRBD1 (5 bases). The specimen sequenced was peripheral blood. The CDR3 loop reads CASSISSGSREQYF. CDR3 coding DNA: TGTGCCAGTAGTATTTCGTCAGGGTCGCGGGAGCAGTACTTC. Complete variable domain (other parts from reference TRBV19 and TRBJ2-7): DGGITQSPKYLFRKEGQNVTLSCEQNLNHDAMYWYRQDPGQGLRLIYYSQIVNDFQKGDIAEGYSVSREKKESFPLTVTSAQKNPTAFYLCASSISSGSREQYFGPGTRLTVT.